Sequencing of this T cell receptor beta chain was carried out in a study of T-cell reconstitution after alpha-beta-depleted transplantation in children. Study-wide results and limits: T-cell numbers and diversity, one year after transplant, stemmed largely from T cells that were newly produced. The study reportedly traced alpha-beta T cells about two months after transplant to several hundred expanded graft clones.

This clonotype was seen a handful of times. Its antigen is not identified. The CDR3 is 15 residues long. J gave up 1 base and V 4 bases, and 2 bases lay outside the gene matches. The germline V gene has CDR1 SGHDN and CDR2 FVKESK. Molecular barcoding with unique molecular identifiers was used for the TCRbeta library. TCRdb re-analysed the PCR reads in MiXCR, keeping a single row per CDR3 protein. Of under 450,000 distinct CDR3 sequences listed, around 16% are singletons. V usage is TRBV14 and J usage is TRBJ2-4; 9 nucleotides line up with TRBD2. Source: PBMCs, mostly from graft donor cells, taken 360 days after TCRalphabeta/CD19-depleted stem cell transplant. This receptor was taken from a boy under two years old who had a stem cell transplant for Wiskott-Aldrich syndrome, so the T cells may come from the graft donor. This CDR3 is CASSPLAGAKNIQYF. The DNA of the CDR3 is TGTGCCAGCAGCCCGCTAGCGGGGGCCAAAAACATTCAGTACTTC.